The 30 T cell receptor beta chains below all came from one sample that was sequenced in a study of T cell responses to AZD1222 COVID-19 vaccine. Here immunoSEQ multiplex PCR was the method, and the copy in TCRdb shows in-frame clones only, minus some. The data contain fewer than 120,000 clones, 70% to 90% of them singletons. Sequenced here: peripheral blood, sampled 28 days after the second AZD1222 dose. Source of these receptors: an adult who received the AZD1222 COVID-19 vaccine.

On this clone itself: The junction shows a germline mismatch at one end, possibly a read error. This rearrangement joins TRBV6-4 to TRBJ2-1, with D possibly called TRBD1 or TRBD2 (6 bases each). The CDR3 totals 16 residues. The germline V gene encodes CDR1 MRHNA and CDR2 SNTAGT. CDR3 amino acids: CAGSDRRDNSYNEQFF. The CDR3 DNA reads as TGTGCCGGCAGTGACCGGAGGGACAACTCCTACAATGAGCAGTTCTTC.

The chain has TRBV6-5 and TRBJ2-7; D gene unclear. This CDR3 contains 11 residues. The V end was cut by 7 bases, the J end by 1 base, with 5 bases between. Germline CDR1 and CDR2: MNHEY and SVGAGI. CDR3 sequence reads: CASTHSYEQYF. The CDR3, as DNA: TGTGCCAGCACCCATTCCTACGAGCAGTACTTC.

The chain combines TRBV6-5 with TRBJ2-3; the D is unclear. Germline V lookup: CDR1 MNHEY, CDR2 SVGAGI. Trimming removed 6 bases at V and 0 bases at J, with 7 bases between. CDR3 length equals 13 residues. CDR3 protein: CASSSASTDTQYF. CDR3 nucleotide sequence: TGTGCCAGCAGCTCTGCGAGCACAGATACGCAGTATTTT.

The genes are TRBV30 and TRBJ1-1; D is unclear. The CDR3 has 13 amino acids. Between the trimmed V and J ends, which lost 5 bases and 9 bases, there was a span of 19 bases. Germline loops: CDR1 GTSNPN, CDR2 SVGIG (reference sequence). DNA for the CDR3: TGTGCCTGGGCCCAACTCGGGTCAACGCAAGCTTTCTTT. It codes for CAWAQLGSTQAFF.

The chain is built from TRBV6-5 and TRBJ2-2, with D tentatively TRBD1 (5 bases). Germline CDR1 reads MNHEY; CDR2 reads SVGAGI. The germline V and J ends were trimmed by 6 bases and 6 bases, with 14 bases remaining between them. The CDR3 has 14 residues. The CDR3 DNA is TGTGCCAGCAGCACCCTTGGGGCGGCCGGGGAGCTGTTTTTT. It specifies CASSTLGAAGELFF.

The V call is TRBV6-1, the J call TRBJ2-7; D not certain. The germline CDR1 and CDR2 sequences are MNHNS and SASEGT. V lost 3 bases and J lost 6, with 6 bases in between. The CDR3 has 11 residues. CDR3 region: CASSEMFEQYF. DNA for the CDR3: TGTGCCAGCAGTGAGATGTTCGAGCAGTACTTC.

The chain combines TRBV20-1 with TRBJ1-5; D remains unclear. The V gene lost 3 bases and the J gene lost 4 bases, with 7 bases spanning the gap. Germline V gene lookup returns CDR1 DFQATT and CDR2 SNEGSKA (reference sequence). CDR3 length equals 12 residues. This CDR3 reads CSASNRNQPQHF. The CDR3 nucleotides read TGCAGTGCTAGTAACAGAAATCAGCCCCAGCATTTT.

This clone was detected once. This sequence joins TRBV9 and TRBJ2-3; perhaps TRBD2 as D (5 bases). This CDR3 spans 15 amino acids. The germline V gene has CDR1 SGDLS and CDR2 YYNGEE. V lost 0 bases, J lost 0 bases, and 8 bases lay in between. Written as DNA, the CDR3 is TGTGCCAGCAGCGTAGGGCTAGCTAGCACAGATACGCAGTATTTT. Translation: CASSVGLASTDTQYF.

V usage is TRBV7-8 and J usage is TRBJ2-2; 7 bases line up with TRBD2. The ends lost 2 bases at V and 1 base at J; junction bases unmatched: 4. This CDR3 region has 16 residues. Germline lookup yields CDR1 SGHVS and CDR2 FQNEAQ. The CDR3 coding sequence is TGTGCCAGCAGCTTATGGGGGGGAGAGAACACCGGGGAGCTGTTTTTT. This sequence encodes CASSLWGGENTGELFF.

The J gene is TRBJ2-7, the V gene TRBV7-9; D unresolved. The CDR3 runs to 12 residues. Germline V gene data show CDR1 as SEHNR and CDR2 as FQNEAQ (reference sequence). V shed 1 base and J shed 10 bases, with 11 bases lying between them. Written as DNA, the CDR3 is TGTGCCAGCAGCTTAGGTGTGGCGGTCCAGTACTTC. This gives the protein CASSLGVAVQYF.

The CDR3 DNA reads TGTGCCAGCAGCCCCAGGGACAACCAAGAGACCCAGTACTTC. Its translation: CASSPRDNQETQYF. The chain uses TRBV7-9 and TRBJ2-5; weak D call: TRBD1 (6 bases). The CDR3 consists of 14 residues. Germline CDR1 and CDR2: SEHNR and FQNEAQ (reference sequence). The V end was cut by 5 bases, the J end by 0 bases, with 10 bases between.

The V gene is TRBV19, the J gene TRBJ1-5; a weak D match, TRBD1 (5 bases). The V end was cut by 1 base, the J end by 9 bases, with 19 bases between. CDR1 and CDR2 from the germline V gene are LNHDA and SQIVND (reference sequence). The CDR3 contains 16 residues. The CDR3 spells CASSIGGGQGSLPQHF. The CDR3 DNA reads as TGTGCCAGTAGTATAGGGGGTGGGCAGGGTTCTCTGCCCCAGCATTTT.

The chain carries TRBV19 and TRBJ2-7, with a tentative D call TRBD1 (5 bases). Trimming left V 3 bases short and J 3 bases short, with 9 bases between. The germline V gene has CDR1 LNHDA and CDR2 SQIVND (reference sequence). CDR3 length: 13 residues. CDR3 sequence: CASSIGHDYEQYF. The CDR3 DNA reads TGTGCCAGTAGTATCGGACACGACTACGAGCAGTACTTC.

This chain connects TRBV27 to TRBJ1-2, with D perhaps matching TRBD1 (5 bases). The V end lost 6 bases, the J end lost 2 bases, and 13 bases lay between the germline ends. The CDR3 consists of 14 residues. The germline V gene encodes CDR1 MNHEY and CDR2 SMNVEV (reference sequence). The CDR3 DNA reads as TGTGCCAGCAGCCGTGGGGGGAACAACTATGGCTACACCTTC. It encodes CASSRGGNNYGYTF.

CDR3 protein: CASSAQGGTNEKLFF. In DNA form, the CDR3 reads TGTGCCAGCAGCGCTCAAGGGGGTACTAATGAAAAACTGTTTTTT. This chain joins TRBV2 and TRBJ1-4, with a weak D call TRBD1 (6 bases). The length of the CDR3 is 15 residues. In germline, CDR1 is SNHLY, CDR2 FYNNEI. Between the trimmed V and J ends, which lost 6 bases and 2 bases, there was a span of 13 bases.

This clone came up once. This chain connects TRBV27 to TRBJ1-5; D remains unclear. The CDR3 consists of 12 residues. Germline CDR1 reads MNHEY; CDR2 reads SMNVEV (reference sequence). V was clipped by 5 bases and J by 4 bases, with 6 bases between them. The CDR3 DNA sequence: TGTGCCAGCAGTGCCATTAATCAGCCCCAGCATTTT. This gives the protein CASSAINQPQHF.

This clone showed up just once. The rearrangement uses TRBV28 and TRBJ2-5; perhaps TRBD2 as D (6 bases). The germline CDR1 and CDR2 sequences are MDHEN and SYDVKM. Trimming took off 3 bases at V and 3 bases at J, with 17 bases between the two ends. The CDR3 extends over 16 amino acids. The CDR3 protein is CASSLGSGRREETQYF. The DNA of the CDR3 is TGTGCCAGCAGTTTGGGATCGGGCAGGAGGGAAGAGACCCAGTACTTC.

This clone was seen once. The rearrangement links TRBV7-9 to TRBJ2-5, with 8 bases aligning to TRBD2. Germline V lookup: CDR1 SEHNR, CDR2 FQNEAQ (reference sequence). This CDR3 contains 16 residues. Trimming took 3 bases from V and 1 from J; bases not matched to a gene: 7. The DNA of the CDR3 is TGTGCCAGCAGCTTCGGACTAGCATCGGGCCAAGAGACCCAGTACTTC. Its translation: CASSFGLASGQETQYF.

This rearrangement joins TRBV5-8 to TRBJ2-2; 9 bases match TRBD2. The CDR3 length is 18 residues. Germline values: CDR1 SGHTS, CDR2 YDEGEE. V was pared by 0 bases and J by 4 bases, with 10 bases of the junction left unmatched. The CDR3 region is CASSLGGSGSGVTGELFF. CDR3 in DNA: TGTGCCAGCAGCTTGGGGGGTAGCGGGAGTGGAGTCACCGGGGAGCTGTTTTTT. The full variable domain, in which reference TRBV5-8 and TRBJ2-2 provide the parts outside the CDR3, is EAGVTQSPTHLIKTRGQQATLRCSPISGHTSVYWYQQALGLGLQFLLWYDEGEERNRGNFPPRFSGRQFPNYSSELNVNALELEDSALYLCASSLGGSGSGVTGELFFGEGSRLTVL.

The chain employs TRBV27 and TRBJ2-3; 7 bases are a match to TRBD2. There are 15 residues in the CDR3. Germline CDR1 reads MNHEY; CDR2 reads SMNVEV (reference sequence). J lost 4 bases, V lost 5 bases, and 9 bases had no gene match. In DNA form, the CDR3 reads TGTGCCAGCAGTAAGACTAGCTTTTACCCAGATACGCAGTATTTT. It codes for CASSKTSFYPDTQYF.

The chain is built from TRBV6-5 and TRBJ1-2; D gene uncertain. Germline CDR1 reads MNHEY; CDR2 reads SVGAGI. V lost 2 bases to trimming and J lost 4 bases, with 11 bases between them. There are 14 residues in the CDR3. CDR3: CASSYDKAPYGYTF. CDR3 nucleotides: TGTGCCAGCAGTTACGACAAGGCGCCCTATGGCTACACCTTC.

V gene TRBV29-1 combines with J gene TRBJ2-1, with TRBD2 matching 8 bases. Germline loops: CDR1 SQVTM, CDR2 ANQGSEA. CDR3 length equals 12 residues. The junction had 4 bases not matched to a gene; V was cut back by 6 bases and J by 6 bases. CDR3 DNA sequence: TGCAGCGTAGACACTAGCGGCAATGAGCAGTTCTTC. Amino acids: CSVDTSGNEQFF.

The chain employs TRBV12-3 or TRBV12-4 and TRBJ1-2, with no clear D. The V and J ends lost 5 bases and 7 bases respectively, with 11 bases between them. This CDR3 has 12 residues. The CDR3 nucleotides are TGTGCCAGCAGTCTTCGAATGGTTGGCTACACCTTC. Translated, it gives CASSLRMVGYTF.

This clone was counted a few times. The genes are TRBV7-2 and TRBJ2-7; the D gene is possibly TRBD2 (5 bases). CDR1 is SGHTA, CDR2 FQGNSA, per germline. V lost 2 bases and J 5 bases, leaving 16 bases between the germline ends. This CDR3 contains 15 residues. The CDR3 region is CASSLIRDKPHEQYF. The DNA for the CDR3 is TGTGCCAGCAGCTTAATTCGGGATAAGCCCCACGAGCAGTACTTC.

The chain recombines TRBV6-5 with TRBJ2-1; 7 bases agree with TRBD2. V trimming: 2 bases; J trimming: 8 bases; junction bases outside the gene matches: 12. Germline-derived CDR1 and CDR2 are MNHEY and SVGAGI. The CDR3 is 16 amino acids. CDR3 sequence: CASSYDGGGSIYEQFF. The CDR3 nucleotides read TGTGCCAGCAGTTACGATGGCGGCGGGAGTATCTATGAGCAGTTCTTC.

The chain's CDR3 is CSAHRDLNTEAFF. The CDR3 DNA reads as TGCAGCGCCCACAGGGATTTGAACACTGAAGCTTTCTTT. The chain uses TRBV29-1 and TRBJ1-1, with a tentative D call TRBD1 (6 bases). The CDR3 loop spans 13 amino acids. V was cut by 7 bases and J by 0 bases, with 12 bases left in between. CDR1 is SQVTM and CDR2 is ANQGSEA in the germline V gene.

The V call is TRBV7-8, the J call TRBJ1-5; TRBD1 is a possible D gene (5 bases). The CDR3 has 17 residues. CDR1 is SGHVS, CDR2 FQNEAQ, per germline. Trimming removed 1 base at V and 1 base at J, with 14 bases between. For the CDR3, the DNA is TGTGCCAGCAGCTTAGTACAGGAGCGTGTCAGCAATCAGCCCCAGCATTTT. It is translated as CASSLVQERVSNQPQHF.

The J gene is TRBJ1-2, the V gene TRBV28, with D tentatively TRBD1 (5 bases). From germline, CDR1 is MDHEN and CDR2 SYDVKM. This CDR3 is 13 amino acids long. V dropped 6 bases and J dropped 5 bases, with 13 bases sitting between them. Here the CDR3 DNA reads TGTGCCAGCAGCAGCGGGGCCCTTTATGGCTACACCTTC. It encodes CASSSGALYGYTF.

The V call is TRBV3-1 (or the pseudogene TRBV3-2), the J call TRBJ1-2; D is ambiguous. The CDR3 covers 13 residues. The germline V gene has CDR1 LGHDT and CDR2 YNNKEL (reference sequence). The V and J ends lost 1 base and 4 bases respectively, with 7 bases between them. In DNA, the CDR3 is TGTGCCAGCAGCCAAGTGGGAGGCTATGGCTACACCTTC. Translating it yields CASSQVGGYGYTF.

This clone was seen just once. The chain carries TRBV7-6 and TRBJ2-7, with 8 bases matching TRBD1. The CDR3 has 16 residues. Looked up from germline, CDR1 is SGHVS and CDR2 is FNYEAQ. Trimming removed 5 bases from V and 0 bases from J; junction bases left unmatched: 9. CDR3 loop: CASSLRTGMASYEQYF. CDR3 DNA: TGTGCCAGCAGCCTCCGGACAGGGATGGCCTCCTACGAGCAGTACTTC.